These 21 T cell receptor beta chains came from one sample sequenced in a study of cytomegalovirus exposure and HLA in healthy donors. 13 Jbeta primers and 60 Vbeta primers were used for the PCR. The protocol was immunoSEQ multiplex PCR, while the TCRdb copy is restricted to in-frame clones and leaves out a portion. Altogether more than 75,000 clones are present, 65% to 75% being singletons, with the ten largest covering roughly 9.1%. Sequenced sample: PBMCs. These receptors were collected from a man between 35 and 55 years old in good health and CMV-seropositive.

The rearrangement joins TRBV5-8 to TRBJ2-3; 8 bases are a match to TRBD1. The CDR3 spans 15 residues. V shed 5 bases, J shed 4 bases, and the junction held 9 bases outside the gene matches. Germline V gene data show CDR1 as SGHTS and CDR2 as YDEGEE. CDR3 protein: CASRMTGVYADTQYF. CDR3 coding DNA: TGTGCCAGCAGGATGACAGGGGTTTACGCAGATACGCAGTATTTT. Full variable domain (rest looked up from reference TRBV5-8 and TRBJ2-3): EAGVTQSPTHLIKTRGQQATLRCSPISGHTSVYWYQQALGLGLQFLLWYDEGEERNRGNFPPRFSGRQFPNYSSELNVNALELEDSALYLCASRMTGVYADTQYFGPGTRLTVL.

CDR3 coding DNA: TGTGCCAGCAGTTTATCGGTGCGGACAGGACAGGGTTTTACTGAAGCTTTCTTT. Translated, it gives CASSLSVRTGQGFTEAFF. The chain joins TRBV27 to TRBJ1-1; TRBD1 matches at 8 bases. Germline V gives CDR1 MNHEY, CDR2 SMNVEV (reference sequence). Trimming removed 0 bases from V and 5 bases from J; junction bases left unmatched: 14. CDR3 length: 18 residues.

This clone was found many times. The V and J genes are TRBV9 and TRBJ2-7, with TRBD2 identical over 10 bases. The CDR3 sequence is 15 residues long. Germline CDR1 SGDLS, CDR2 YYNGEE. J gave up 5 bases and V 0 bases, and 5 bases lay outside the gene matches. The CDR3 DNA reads TGTGCCAGCAGCGTAGAGGGACTAGCGAGCCACGAGCAGTACTTC. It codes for CASSVEGLASHEQYF.

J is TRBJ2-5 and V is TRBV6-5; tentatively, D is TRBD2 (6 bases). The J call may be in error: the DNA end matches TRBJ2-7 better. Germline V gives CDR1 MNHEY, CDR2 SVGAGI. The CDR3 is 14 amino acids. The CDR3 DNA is TGTGCCAGCACCACCCTCTCCGGAGGGAACGAGCAGTACTTC. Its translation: CASTTLSGGNEQYF.

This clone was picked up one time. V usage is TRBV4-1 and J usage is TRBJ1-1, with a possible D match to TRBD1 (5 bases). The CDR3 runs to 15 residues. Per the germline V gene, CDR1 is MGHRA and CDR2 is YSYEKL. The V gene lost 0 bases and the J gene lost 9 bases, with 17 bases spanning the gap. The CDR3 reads CASSQDSAGRLKAFF. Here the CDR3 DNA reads TGCGCCAGCAGCCAAGATAGCGCGGGGCGCCTAAAAGCTTTCTTT.

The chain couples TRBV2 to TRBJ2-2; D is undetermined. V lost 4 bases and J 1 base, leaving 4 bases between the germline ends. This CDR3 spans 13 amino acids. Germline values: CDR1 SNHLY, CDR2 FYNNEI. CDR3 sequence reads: CASSAVNTGELFF. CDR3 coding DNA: TGTGCCAGCAGTGCGGTGAACACCGGGGAGCTGTTTTTT.

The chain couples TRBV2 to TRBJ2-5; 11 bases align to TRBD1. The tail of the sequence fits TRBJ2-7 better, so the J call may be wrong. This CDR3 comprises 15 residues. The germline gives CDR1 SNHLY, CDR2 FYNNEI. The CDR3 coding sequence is TGTGCCAGCAGCCGCGGGGACAGGGGGATCTACGAGCAGTACTTC. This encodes CASSRGDRGIYEQYF.

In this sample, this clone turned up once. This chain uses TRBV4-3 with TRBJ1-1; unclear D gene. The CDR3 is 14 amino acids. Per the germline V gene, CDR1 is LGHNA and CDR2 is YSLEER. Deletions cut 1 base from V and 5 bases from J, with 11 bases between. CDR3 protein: CASSQGVTGTEAFF. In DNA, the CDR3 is TGCGCCAGCAGCCAAGGGGTAACGGGAACTGAAGCTTTCTTT.

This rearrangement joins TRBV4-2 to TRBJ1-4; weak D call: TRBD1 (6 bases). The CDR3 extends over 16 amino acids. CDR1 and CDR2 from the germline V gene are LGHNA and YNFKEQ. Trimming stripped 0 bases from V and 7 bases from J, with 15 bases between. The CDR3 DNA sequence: TGTGCCAGCAGCCAAGACTACAGGGAGGGGGGTGAAAAACTGTTTTTT. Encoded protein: CASSQDYREGGEKLFF.

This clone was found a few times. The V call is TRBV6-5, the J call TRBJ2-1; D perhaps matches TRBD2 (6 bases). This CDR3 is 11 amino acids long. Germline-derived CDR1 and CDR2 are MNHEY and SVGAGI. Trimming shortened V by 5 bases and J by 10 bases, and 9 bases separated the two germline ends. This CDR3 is CASSHRGEQFF. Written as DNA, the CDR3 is TGTGCCAGCAGTCACCGGGGGGAGCAGTTCTTC.

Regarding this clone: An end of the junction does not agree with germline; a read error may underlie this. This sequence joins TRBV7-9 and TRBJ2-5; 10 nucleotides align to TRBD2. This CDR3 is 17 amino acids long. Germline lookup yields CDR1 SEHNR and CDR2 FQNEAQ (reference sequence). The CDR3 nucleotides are TGTTCCAGCAGCTTAAGGAGGTCTAGCGGGAGCCAAGAGACCCAGTACTTC. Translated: CSSSLRRSSGSQETQYF.

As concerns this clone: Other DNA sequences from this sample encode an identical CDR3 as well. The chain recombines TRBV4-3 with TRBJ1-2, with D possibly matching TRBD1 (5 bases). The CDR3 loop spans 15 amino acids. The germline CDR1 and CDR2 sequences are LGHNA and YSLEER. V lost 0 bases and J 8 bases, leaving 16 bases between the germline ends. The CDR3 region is CASSQDPMGGGGYTF. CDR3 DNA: TGCGCCAGCAGCCAAGATCCAATGGGGGGGGGAGGCTACACCTTC.

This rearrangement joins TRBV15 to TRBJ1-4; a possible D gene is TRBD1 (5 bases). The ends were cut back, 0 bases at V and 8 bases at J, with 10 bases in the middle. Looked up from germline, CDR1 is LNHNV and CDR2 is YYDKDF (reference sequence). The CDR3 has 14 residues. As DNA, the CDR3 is TGTGCCACCAGCAGAGAAAGGGGCCGGGAAAAACTGTTTTTT. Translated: CATSRERGREKLFF.

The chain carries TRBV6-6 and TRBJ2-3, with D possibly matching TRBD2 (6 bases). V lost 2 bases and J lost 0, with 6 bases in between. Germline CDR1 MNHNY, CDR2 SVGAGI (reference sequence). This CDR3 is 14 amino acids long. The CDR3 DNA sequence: TGTGCCAGCAGTTACGCGGGGAGCACAGATACGCAGTATTTT. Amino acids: CASSYAGSTDTQYF.

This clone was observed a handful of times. CDR3 nucleotide sequence: TGTGCCAGCAGCTTATCCAAGACGACAGGCTACACCTTC. Translated, it gives CASSLSKTTGYTF. The chain combines TRBV7-2 with TRBJ1-2; D gene ambiguous. Deletions cut 2 bases from V and 8 bases from J, with 12 bases between. Germline assignment: CDR1 SGHTA and CDR2 FQGNSA. This CDR3 is built from 13 residues.

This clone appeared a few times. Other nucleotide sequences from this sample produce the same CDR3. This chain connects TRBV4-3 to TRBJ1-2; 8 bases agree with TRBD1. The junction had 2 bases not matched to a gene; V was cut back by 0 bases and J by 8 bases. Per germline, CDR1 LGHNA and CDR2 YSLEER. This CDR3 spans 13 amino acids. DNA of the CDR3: TGCGCCAGCAGCCAAGATACAGGGGGGGGCTACACCTTC. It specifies CASSQDTGGGYTF.

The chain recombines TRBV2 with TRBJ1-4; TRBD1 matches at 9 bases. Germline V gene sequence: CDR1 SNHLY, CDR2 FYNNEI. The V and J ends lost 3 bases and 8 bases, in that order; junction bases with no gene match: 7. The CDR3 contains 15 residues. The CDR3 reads CASSDLTGGSEKLFF. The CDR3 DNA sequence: TGTGCCAGCAGTGACCTGACAGGGGGAAGCGAAAAACTGTTTTTT.

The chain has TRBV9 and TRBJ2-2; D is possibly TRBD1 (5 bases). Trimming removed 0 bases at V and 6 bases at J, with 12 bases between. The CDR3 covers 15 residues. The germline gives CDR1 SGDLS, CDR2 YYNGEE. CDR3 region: CASSVGPEQAGELFF. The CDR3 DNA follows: TGTGCCAGCAGCGTAGGCCCCGAACAGGCCGGGGAGCTGTTTTTT.

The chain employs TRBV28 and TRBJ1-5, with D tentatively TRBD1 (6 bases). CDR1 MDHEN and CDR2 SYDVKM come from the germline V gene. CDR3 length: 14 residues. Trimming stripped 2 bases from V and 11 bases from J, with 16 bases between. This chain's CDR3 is CASSLRAGVSAQHF. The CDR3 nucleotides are TGTGCCAGCAGTTTAAGGGCAGGGGTGTCGGCCCAGCATTTT.

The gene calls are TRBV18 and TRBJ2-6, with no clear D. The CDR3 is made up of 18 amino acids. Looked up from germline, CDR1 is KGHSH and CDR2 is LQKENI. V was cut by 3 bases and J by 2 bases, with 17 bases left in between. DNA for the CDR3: TGTGCCAGCTCACCGACGACATCTTTATCCACTGGGGCCAACGTCCTGACTTTC. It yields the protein CASSPTTSLSTGANVLTF.

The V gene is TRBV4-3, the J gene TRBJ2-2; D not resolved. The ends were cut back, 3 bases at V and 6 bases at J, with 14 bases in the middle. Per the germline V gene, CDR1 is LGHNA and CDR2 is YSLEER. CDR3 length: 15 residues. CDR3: CASSQGHPVAGELFF. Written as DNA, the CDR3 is TGCGCCAGCAGCCAGGGCCACCCGGTCGCCGGGGAGCTGTTTTTT.